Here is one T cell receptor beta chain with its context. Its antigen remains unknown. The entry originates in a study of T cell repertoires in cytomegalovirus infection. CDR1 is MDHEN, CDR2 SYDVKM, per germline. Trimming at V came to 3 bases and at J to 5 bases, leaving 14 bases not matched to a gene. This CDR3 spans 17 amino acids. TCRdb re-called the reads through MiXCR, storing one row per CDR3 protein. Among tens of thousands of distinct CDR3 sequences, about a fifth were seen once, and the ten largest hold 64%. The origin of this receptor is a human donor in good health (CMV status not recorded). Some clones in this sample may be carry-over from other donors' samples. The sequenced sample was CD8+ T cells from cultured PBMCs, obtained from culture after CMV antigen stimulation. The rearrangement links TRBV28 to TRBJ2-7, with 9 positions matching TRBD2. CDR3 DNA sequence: TGTGCCAGCAGTTTGACTAGCGGTACCCCGTTTAGACACGAGCAGTACTTC. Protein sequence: CASSLTSGTPFRHEQYF.